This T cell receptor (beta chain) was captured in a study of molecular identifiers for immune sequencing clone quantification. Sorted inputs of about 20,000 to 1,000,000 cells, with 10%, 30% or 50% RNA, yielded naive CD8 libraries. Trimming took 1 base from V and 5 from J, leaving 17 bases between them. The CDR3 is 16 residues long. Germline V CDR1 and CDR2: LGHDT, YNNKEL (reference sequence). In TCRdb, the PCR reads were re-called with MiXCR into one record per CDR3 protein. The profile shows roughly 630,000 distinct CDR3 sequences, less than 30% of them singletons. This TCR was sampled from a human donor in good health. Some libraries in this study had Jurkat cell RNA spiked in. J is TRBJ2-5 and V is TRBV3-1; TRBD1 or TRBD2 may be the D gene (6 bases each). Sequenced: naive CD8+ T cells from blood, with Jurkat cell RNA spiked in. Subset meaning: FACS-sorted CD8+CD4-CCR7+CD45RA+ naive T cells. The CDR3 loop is CASSQAFQEGVETQYF. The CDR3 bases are TGTGCCAGCAGCCAAGCTTTCCAGGAGGGGGTTGAGACCCAGTACTTC.